A selection of T cell receptor beta chains follows, all from one sample in a study of control samples from healthy donors and cancer patients. Produced via immunoSEQ multiplex PCR; TCRdb's table is partial and in-frame only. The table shows 80,000 to 100,000 clones, with 80% to 90% occurring only once. The sample consisted of blood. All receptors come from a young man in good health. Each CDR3 is given with its conserved first and last residue. A D gene is named only where the DNA matches it firmly. Expanded clones get a size class; other rows say once, few or many, or leave the size out.

j_call: TRBJ1-3
v_call: TRBV6-5
d_call: TRBD1
clone_size: .
cdr3_aa: CASRDRASGNTIYF
cdr3_nt: TGTGCCAGCAGAGACAGGGCCTCTGGAAACACCATATATTTT

j_call: TRBJ2-3
v_call: TRBV5-1
d_call: TRBD2
clone_size: few
cdr3_aa: CASSPGLAGDTQYF
cdr3_nt: TGCGCCAGCAGCCCCGGACTAGCGGGAGATACGCAGTATTTT

j_call: TRBJ2-7
v_call: TRBV20-1
d_call: .
clone_size: .
cdr3_aa: CSARDRVNEYF
cdr3_nt: TGCAGTGCTAGAGATCGAGTCAACGAGTACTTC

j_call: TRBJ1-2
v_call: TRBV14
d_call: .
clone_size: .
cdr3_aa: CASSQEWGNGYTF
cdr3_nt: TGTGCCAGCAGCCAAGAGTGGGGGAATGGCTACACCTTC

j_call: TRBJ1-1
v_call: TRBV29-1
d_call: .
clone_size: .
cdr3_aa: CSVGKQGRNTEAFF
cdr3_nt: TGCAGCGTGGGAAAACAGGGAAGGAACACTGAAGCTTTCTTT

j_call: TRBJ2-1
v_call: TRBV19
d_call: TRBD2
clone_size: .
cdr3_aa: CATQLAGGPSNEQFF
cdr3_nt: TGTGCCACCCAACTAGCGGGAGGGCCTTCCAATGAGCAGTTCTTC

j_call: TRBJ2-1
v_call: TRBV25-1
d_call: .
clone_size: once
cdr3_aa: CASSVAGEQFF
cdr3_nt: TGTGCCAGCAGTGTAGCCGGGGAGCAGTTCTTC

j_call: TRBJ2-5
v_call: TRBV6-5
d_call: TRBD2
clone_size: .
cdr3_aa: CASSYSGRGETQYF
cdr3_nt: TGTGCCAGCAGTTACTCGGGGAGGGGAGAGACCCAGTACTTC

j_call: TRBJ1-5
v_call: TRBV15
d_call: .
clone_size: .
cdr3_aa: CATSRGSTALGPQHF
cdr3_nt: TGTGCCACCAGCAGAGGTTCGACAGCCCTTGGGCCCCAGCATTTT

j_call: TRBJ2-2
v_call: TRBV9
d_call: .
clone_size: .
cdr3_aa: CASSVGYPNTGELFF
cdr3_nt: TGTGCCAGCAGCGTTGGTTACCCCAACACCGGGGAGCTGTTTTTT

j_call: TRBJ2-3
v_call: TRBV29-1
d_call: .
clone_size: once
cdr3_aa: CSVDEGRTDTQYF
cdr3_nt: TGCAGCGTTGACGAGGGACGCACAGATACGCAGTATTTT

j_call: TRBJ1-2
v_call: TRBV19
d_call: TRBD1
clone_size: few
cdr3_aa: CASSRTDRANYGYTF
cdr3_nt: TGTGCCAGTAGTCGCACCGACAGGGCTAACTATGGCTACACCTTC

j_call: TRBJ2-2
v_call: TRBV27
d_call: TRBD2
clone_size: .
cdr3_aa: CASSQAGGNTGELFF
cdr3_nt: TGTGCCAGCAGCCAAGCGGGAGGTAACACCGGGGAGCTGTTTTTT

j_call: TRBJ2-1
v_call: TRBV19
d_call: TRBD2
clone_size: .
cdr3_aa: CASSPSPWEGMDDEQFF
cdr3_nt: TGTGCCAGTAGTCCGTCCCCGTGGGAGGGCATGGACGATGAGCAGTTCTTC

j_call: TRBJ1-6
v_call: TRBV6-5
d_call: TRBD1
clone_size: .
cdr3_aa: CASSFDRGESPLHF
cdr3_nt: TGTGCCAGCAGTTTCGACAGGGGGGAATCACCCCTCCACTTT

j_call: TRBJ2-3
v_call: TRBV2
d_call: .
clone_size: .
cdr3_aa: CASSPEGDVFTDTQYF
cdr3_nt: TGTGCCAGCAGTCCCGAGGGGGACGTTTTCACAGATACGCAGTATTTT

j_call: TRBJ1-4
v_call: TRBV6-4
d_call: .
clone_size: .
cdr3_aa: CASREKLFF
cdr3_nt: TGTGCCAGCCGCGAAAAACTGTTTTTT